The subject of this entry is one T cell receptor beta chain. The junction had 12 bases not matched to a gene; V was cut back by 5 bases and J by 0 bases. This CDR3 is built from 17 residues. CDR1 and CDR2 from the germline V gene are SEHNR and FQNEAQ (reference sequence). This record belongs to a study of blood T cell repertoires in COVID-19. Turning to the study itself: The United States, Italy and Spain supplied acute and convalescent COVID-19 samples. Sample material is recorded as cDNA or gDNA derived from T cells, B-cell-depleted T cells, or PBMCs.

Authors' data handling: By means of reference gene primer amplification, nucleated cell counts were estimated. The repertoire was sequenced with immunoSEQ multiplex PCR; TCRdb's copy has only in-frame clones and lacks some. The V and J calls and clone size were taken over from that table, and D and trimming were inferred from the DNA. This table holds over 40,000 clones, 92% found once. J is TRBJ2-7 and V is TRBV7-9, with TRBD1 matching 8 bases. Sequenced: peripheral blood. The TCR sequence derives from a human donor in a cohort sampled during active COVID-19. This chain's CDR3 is CASSPIGWDRSSYEQYF. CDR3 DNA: TGTGCCAGCAGCCCCATAGGCTGGGACAGGAGCTCCTACGAGCAGTACTTC. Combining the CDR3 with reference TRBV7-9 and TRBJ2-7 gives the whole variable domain DTGVSQNPRHKITKRGQNVTFRCDPISEHNRLYWYRQTLGQGPEFLTYFQNEAQLEKSRLLSDRFSAERPKGSFSTLEIQRTEQGDSAMYLCASSPIGWDRSSYEQYFGPGTRLTVT.